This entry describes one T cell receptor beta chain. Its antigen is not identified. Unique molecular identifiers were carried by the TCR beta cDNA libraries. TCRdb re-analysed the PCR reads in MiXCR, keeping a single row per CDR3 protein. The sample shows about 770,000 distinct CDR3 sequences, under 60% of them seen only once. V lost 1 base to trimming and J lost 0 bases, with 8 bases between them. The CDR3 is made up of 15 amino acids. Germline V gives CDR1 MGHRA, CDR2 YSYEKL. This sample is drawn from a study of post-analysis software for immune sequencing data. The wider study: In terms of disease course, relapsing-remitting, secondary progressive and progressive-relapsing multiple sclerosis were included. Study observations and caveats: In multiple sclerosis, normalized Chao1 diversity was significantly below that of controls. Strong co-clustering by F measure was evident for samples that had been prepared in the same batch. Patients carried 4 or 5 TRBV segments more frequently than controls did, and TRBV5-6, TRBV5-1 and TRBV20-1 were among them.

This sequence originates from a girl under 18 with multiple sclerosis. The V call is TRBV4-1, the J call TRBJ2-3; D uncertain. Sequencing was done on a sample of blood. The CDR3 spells CASSQALRSTDTQYF. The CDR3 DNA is TGCGCCAGCAGCCAAGCACTGCGTAGCACAGATACGCAGTATTTT.